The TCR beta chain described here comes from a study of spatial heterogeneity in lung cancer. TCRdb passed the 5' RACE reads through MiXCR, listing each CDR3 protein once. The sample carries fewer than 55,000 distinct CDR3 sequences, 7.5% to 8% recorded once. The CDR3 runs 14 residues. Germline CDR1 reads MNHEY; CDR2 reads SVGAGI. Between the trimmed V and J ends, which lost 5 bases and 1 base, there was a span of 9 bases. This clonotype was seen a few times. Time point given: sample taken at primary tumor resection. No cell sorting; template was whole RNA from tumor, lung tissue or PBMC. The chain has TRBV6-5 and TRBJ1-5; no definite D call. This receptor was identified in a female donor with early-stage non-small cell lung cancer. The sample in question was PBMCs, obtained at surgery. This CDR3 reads CASSPTRSNQPQHF. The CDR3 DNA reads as TGTGCCAGCAGTCCGACAAGAAGCAATCAGCCCCAGCATTTT.